The 21 T cell receptor beta chains listed next were all sequenced from one sample in a study of graft-versus-host responses after intestinal transplantation. Sequencing was performed with immunoSEQ multiplex PCR; in TCRdb, only in-frame clones are kept and a portion is missing. The sample includes approximately 76,000 clones, 75% to 90% of them seen just once. Antigens for these TCRs are unknown. The specimen was unstimulated CD4+ T cells sorted from spleen or lymph node cells, collected before transplant. The source is a human donor who was the organ donor for an intestinal transplant.

The genes are TRBV10-2 and TRBJ2-7; 10 bases are shared with TRBD2. Trimming removed 3 bases from V and 0 bases from J; junction bases left unmatched: 5. Germline lookup yields CDR1 WSHSY and CDR2 SAAADI. The CDR3 runs to 16 residues. The CDR3 reads CASSEGGTSDSYEQYV. CDR3 in DNA: TGCGCCAGCAGTGAAGGGGGGACTAGCGACTCCTACGAGCAGTACGTC.

V gene TRBV5-1 combines with J gene TRBJ2-2, with 9 bases aligning to TRBD2. CDR3 length: 18 amino acids. V was pared by 4 bases and J by 0 bases, with 10 bases of the junction left unmatched. Germline V lookup: CDR1 SGHRS, CDR2 YFSETQ. CDR3 nucleotides: TGCGCCAGCAGCCCGGTGGGTCTAGCGGGAACGAACACCGGGGAGCTGTTTTTT. Protein: CASSPVGLAGTNTGELFF. Variable domain in full (rest from reference TRBV5-1 and TRBJ2-2): KAGVTQTPRYLIKTRGQQVTLSCSPISGHRSVSWYQQTPGQGLQFLFEYFSETQRNKGNFPGRFSGRQFSNSRSEMNVSTLELGDSALYLCASSPVGLAGTNTGELFFGEGSRLTVL.

V and J are TRBV2 and TRBJ2-2; the D is unclear. CDR1 and CDR2 (germline): SNHLY, FYNNEI. The CDR3 runs to 14 residues. V was pared by 7 bases and J by 2 bases, with 11 bases between. The CDR3 is CASTTFSNTGELFF. CDR3 DNA sequence: TGTGCCAGCACAACTTTCTCTAACACCGGGGAGCTGTTTTTT.

The table lists this clone with a few counts. The chain has TRBV5-6 and TRBJ2-2, with a tentative D call TRBD1 (6 bases). In germline, CDR1 is SGHDT, CDR2 YYEEEE. The germline V and J ends were trimmed by 4 bases and 6 bases, with 16 bases remaining between them. The CDR3 spans 15 residues. CDR3 bases: TGTGCCAGCAGCCCACAGGGTCGGCGTGCCGGGGAGCTGTTTTTT. Translated, it gives CASSPQGRRAGELFF.

The chain has TRBV7-9 and TRBJ1-2; 7 bases are a match to TRBD1. CDR3 length equals 15 residues. Per the germline V gene, CDR1 is SEHNR and CDR2 is FQNEAQ (reference sequence). The V segment lost 0 bases and the J segment 4 bases; nucleotides outside the gene matches: 5. The chain's CDR3 is CASSLASGGSYGYTF. CDR3 sequence (DNA): TGTGCCAGCAGCTTAGCTTCAGGGGGTTCCTATGGCTACACCTTC. The full variable domain, in which reference TRBV7-9 and TRBJ1-2 provide the parts outside the CDR3, is DTGVSQNPRHKITKRGQNVTFRCDPISEHNRLYWYRQTLGQGPEFLTYFQNEAQLEKSRLLSDRFSAERPKGSFSTLEIQRTEQGDSAMYLCASSLASGGSYGYTFGSGTRLTVV.

The J gene is TRBJ2-7, the V gene TRBV5-4; D is perhaps TRBD1 (5 bases). This CDR3 is 17 amino acids long. Germline-derived CDR1 and CDR2 are SGHNT and YYREEE (reference sequence). V dropped 4 bases and J dropped 6 bases, with 26 bases sitting between them. The CDR3 nucleotides are TGTGCCAGCAGCCAAGCCGTGGGCCAGGGAAATATGGGCGAGCAGTACGTC. The encoded protein is CASSQAVGQGNMGEQYV.

The rearrangement links TRBV28 to TRBJ2-5; 7 bases match TRBD2. The germline gives CDR1 MDHEN, CDR2 SYDVKM. The CDR3 length is 15 residues. With 6 bases clipped from V and 0 bases from J, the junction kept 7 bases outside the gene matches. The CDR3 loop reads CASSSREGNQETQYF. The CDR3 region has the DNA TGTGCCAGCAGCTCAAGGGAGGGGAACCAAGAGACCCAGTACTTC.

The chain employs TRBV4-1 and TRBJ2-6; 8 nucleotides align to TRBD2. This CDR3 comprises 18 residues. From germline, CDR1 is MGHRA and CDR2 YSYEKL. V shed 0 bases and J 4 bases; nucleotides not matched to a gene: 8. The CDR3 DNA follows: TGCGCCAGCAGCCAAGAGGCCGGGGGGGCCTTGGGGGCCAACGTCCTGACTTTC. Protein product: CASSQEAGGALGANVLTF.

The V call is TRBV15, the J call TRBJ1-1; 9 bases agree with TRBD1. Unmatched junction bases numbered 5, after V lost 3 bases and J lost 6 bases. The CDR3 spans 14 residues. From germline, CDR1 is LNHNV and CDR2 YYDKDF (reference sequence). The CDR3 sequence: CATSSMGQGPEAFF. CDR3 DNA: TGTGCCACCAGCAGTATGGGACAGGGCCCTGAAGCTTTCTTT.

This clone was found once. The rearrangement joins TRBV18 to TRBJ2-2; 8 nucleotides line up with TRBD1. J gave up 4 bases and V 1 base, and 5 bases lay outside the gene matches. The CDR3 loop spans 16 amino acids. Looked up from germline, CDR1 is KGHSH and CDR2 is LQKENI. This chain's CDR3 is CASSPLGQGFTGELFF. DNA for the CDR3: TGTGCCAGCTCACCACTAGGACAGGGATTCACCGGGGAGCTGTTTTTT.

This chain uses TRBV28 with TRBJ1-6; no clear D. Deletions cut 2 bases from V and 5 bases from J, with 4 bases between. CDR3 length: 13 amino acids. CDR1 MDHEN and CDR2 SYDVKM come from the germline V gene. CDR3 sequence reads: CASSLRDNSPLHF. In DNA, the CDR3 is TGTGCCAGCAGTTTACGTGATAATTCACCCCTCCACTTT.

Details on this clone: One junction end does not reproduce the germline sequence, and a read error may be involved. The gene calls are TRBV6-5 and TRBJ1-2, with D possibly TRBD1 on 5 matching bases. The CDR3 extends over 14 amino acids. Looked up from germline, CDR1 is MNHEY and CDR2 is SVGAGI. The CDR3 here is CASKPGGVDYSYTF. CDR3 DNA sequence: TGTGCCAGCAAACCCGGGGGGGTCGACTATAGCTACACCTTC.

J is TRBJ1-5 and V is TRBV6-6; D is possibly TRBD1 (6 bases). The CDR3 runs 15 residues. Germline CDR1 and CDR2: MNHNY and SVGAGI (reference sequence). Trimming removed 7 bases at V and 4 bases at J, with 17 bases between. The CDR3 loop is CASIQGFPSNQPQHF. The CDR3 DNA reads TGTGCCAGCATCCAGGGGTTCCCTTCGAATCAGCCCCAGCATTTT.

V and J are TRBV7-2 and TRBJ1-5; possible D gene TRBD1, 5 bases. Trimming removed 3 bases from V and 0 bases from J, with 12 bases in between. The CDR3 spans 16 residues. CDR1 is SGHTA, CDR2 FQGNSA, per germline. The CDR3, as DNA: TGTGCCAGCAGCTTGGACATACCGTATAGCAATCAGCCCCAGCATTTT. This gives the protein CASSLDIPYSNQPQHF.

The genes are TRBV2 and TRBJ2-2, with TRBD1 matching 7 bases. Germline-derived CDR1 and CDR2 are SNHLY and FYNNEI. CDR3 length: 16 residues. The trim removed 6 bases at V and 6 bases at J, leaving 13 bases unmatched. The CDR3 loop is CASRGQDGILPGELFF. The CDR3 nucleotides read TGTGCCAGCAGAGGACAGGACGGTATCTTACCCGGGGAGCTGTTTTTT.

This chain connects TRBV6-6 to TRBJ2-3, with D possibly being TRBD2 (7 bases). The V and J ends lost 2 bases and 5 bases respectively, with 14 bases between them. Germline V lookup: CDR1 MNHNY, CDR2 SVGAGI (reference sequence). CDR3 length: 15 residues. The CDR3 sequence: CASSYRRGAGDTQYF. The DNA of the CDR3 is TGTGCCAGCAGTTACCGACGGGGGGCGGGAGATACGCAGTATTTT.

The rearrangement links TRBV18 to TRBJ2-1; 10 positions match TRBD2. Germline trimming cut 2 bases from V and 7 bases from J; bases unmatched to any gene: 5. This CDR3 is built from 15 residues. Germline V lookup: CDR1 KGHSH, CDR2 LQKENI. The CDR3 DNA is TGTGCCAGCTCACCAGAAGCGGGGGGGCCGAATGAGCAGTTCTTC. This translates into CASSPEAGGPNEQFF.

The rearrangement links TRBV9 to TRBJ2-2, with a tentative D call TRBD1 (5 bases). Germline assignment: CDR1 SGDLS and CDR2 YYNGEE. This CDR3 is 14 amino acids long. Trimming took off 2 bases at V and 1 base at J, with 6 bases between the two ends. The DNA for the CDR3 is TGTGCCAGCAGCGTCACAGGGAACACCGGGGAGCTGTTTTTT. Translation gives CASSVTGNTGELFF.

This rearrangement joins TRBV19 to TRBJ1-2; D is undetermined. This CDR3 region has 16 residues. V was pared by 4 bases and J by 3 bases, with 18 bases between. Germline values: CDR1 LNHDA, CDR2 SQIVND (reference sequence). CDR3 coding DNA: TGTGCCAGTAGTACTGGTTTCGGGTTTCAGTACTATGGCTACACCTTC. Its protein product is CASSTGFGFQYYGYTF. The full variable domain, its missing parts supplied by reference TRBV19 and TRBJ1-2, is DGGITQSPKYLFRKEGQNVTLSCEQNLNHDAMYWYRQDPGQGLRLIYYSQIVNDFQKGDIAEGYSVSREKKESFPLTVTSAQKNPTAFYLCASSTGFGFQYYGYTFGSGTRLTVV.

This sequence joins TRBV4-1 and TRBJ2-5, with D perhaps matching TRBD2 (6 bases). With 3 bases removed from V and 7 bases from J, the gap between germline ends came to 21 bases. Germline CDR1 reads MGHRA; CDR2 reads YSYEKL. This CDR3 is built from 16 residues. The CDR3 nucleotides read TGCGCCAGCAGCCATGAACTCGGGACTGCACATCTGACCCAGTACTTC. It encodes CASSHELGTAHLTQYF.

With respect to this clone: A clone one base away is much larger, so this may be a read error. CDR3 nucleotide sequence: TGTGCCAGCAGCCTGACAGCAACTAATGAAAAACTGTTTTTT. This gives the protein CASSLTATNEKLFF. The chain couples TRBV2 to TRBJ1-4, with D possibly matching TRBD1 (5 bases). The CDR3 is 14 residues long. CDR1 is SNHLY, CDR2 FYNNEI, per germline. V was pared by 6 bases and J by 0 bases, with 8 bases between.